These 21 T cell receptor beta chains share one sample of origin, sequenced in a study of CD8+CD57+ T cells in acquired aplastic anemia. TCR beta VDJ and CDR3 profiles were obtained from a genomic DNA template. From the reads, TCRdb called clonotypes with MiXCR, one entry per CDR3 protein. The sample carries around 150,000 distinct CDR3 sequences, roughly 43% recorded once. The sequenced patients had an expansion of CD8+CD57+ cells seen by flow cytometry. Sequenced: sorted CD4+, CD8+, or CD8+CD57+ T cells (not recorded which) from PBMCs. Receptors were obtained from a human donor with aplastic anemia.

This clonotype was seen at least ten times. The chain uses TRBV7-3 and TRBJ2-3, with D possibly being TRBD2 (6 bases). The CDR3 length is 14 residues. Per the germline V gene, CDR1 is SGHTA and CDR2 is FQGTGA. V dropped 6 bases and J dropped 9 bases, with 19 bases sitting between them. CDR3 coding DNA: TGTGCCAGCAGTAACTCCGGAACTAGCCCAACGCAGTATTTT. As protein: CASSNSGTSPTQYF.

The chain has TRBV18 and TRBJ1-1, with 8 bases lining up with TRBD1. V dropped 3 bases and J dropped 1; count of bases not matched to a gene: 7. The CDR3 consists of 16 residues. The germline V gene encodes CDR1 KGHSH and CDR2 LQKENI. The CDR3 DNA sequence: TGTGCCAGCTCACCCCGGGACAGGCGCCCGAACACTGAAGCTTTCTTT. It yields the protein CASSPRDRRPNTEAFF.

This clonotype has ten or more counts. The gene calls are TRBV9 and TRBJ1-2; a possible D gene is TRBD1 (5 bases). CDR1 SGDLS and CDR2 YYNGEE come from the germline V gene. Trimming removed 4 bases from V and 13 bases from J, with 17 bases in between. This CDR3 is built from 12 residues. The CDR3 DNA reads TGTGCCAGCAGCACATCGGGACTTGACTGCACCTTC. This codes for CASSTSGLDCTF.

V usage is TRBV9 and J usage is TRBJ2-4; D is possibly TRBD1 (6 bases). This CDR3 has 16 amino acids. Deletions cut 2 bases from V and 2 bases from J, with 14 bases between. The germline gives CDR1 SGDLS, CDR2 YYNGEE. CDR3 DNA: TGTGCCAGCAGCGTGGGACCTGGGGGCTCCAAAAACATTCAGTACTTC. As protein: CASSVGPGGSKNIQYF.

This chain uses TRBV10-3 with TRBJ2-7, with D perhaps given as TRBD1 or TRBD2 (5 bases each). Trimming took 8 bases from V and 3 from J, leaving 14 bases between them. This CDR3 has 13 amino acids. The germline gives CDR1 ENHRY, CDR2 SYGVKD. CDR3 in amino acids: CAILGTELYEQYF. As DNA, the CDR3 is TGTGCCATCCTGGGGACGGAACTCTACGAGCAGTACTTC.

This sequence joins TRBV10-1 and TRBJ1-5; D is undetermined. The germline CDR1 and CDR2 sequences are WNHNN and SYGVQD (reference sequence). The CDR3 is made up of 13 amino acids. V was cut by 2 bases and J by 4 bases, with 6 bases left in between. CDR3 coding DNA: TGCGCCAGCAGTGAGAGCAGAAATCAGCCCCAGCATTTT. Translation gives CASSESRNQPQHF.

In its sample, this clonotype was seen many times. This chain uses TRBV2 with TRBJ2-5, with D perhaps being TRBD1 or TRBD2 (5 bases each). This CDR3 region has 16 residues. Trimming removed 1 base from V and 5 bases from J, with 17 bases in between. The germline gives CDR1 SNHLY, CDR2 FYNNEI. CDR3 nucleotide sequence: TGTGCCAGCAGTGAAGAGGTCGGCTGGGGGTTGGAGACCCAGTACTTC. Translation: CASSEEVGWGLETQYF.

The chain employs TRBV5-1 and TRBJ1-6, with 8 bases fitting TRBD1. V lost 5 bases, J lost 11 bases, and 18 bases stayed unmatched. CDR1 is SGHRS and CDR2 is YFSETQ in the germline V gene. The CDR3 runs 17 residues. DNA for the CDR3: TGCGCCAGCAGACACGGACAGGGTAGCGCGACGGGTACACCCCTCCACTTT. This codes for CASRHGQGSATGTPLHF.

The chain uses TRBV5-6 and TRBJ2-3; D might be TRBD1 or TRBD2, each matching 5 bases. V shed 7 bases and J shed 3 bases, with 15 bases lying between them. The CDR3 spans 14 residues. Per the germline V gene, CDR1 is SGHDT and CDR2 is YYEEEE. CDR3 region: CASRGFGPTDTQYF. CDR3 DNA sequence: TGTGCCAGCCGGGGCTTCGGCCCGACAGATACGCAGTATTTT.

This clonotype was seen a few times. The CDR3 loop is CALGPMNTEAFF. The CDR3 nucleotides read TGTGCCTTGGGCCCGATGAACACTGAAGCTTTCTTT. V usage is TRBV28 and J usage is TRBJ1-1; D unresolved. This CDR3 has 12 amino acids. In germline, CDR1 is MDHEN, CDR2 SYDVKM. Trimming left V 11 bases short and J 0 bases short, with 10 bases between.

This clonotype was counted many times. As DNA, the CDR3 is TGTGCCAGTAGTAGGGGGCGAGGTTTCGGAACCTACGAGCAGTACTTC. Its translation is CASSRGRGFGTYEQYF. The genes are TRBV19 and TRBJ2-7, with D possibly matching TRBD1 (6 bases). This CDR3 has 16 amino acids. The germline V gene has CDR1 LNHDA and CDR2 SQIVND (reference sequence). V dropped 4 bases and J dropped 2 bases, with 18 bases sitting between them.

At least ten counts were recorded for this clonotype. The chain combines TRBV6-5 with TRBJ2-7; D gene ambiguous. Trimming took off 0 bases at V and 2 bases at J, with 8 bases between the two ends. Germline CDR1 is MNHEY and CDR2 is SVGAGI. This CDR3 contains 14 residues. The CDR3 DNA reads TGTGCCAGCAGTTACTCGGCTAGTACCTACGAGCAGTACTTC. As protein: CASSYSASTYEQYF.

CDR3 DNA: TGTGCCAGCAGCTTGGAAGGGGACAGGTTGTTTTTT. Translation gives CASSLEGDRLFF. V gene TRBV5-4 combines with J gene TRBJ1-4, with 8 nucleotides matching TRBD1. V lost 0 bases and J lost 15; bases outside the gene matches: 4. The germline V gene has CDR1 SGHNT and CDR2 YYREEE (reference sequence). CDR3 size: 12 residues.

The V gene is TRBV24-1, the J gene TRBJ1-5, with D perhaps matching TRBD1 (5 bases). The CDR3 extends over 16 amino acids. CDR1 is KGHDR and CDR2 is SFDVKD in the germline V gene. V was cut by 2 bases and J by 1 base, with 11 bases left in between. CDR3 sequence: CATSDSGRGSNQPQHF. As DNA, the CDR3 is TGTGCCACCAGTGATTCAGGGAGGGGCAGCAATCAGCCCCAGCATTTT.

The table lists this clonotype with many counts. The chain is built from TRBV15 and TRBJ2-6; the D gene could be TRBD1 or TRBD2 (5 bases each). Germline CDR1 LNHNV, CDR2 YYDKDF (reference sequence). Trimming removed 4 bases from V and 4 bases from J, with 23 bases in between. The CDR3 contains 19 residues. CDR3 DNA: TGTGCCACCAGCATTTCCGGGACGCCCGCGCCGAGGGGGGCCAACGTCCTGACTTTC. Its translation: CATSISGTPAPRGANVLTF.

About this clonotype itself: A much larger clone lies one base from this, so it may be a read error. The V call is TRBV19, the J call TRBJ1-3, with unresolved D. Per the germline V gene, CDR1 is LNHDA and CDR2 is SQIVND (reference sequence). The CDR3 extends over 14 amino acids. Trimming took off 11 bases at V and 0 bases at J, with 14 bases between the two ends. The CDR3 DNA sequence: TGTGCCTGTAAACCCAAGAGCTCTGGAAACACCATATATTTT. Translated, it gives CACKPKSSGNTIYF.

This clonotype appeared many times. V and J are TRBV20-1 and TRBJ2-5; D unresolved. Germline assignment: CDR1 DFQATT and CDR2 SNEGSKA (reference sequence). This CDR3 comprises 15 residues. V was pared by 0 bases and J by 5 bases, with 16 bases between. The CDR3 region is CSARDPRTFEETQYF. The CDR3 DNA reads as TGCAGTGCTAGAGATCCAAGGACCTTCGAGGAGACCCAGTACTTC.

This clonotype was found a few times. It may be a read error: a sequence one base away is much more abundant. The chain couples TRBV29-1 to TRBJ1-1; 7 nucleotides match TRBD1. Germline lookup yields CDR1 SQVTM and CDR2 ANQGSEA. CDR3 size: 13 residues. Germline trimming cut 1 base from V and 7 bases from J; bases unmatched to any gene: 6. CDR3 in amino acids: CSVEGYRGIEAFF. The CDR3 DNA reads TGCAGCGTTGAAGGATACAGGGGCATTGAAGCTTTCTTT.

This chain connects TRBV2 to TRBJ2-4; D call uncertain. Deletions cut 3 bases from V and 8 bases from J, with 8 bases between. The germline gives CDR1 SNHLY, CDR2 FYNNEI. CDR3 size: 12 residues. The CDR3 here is CASSEVGYIQYF. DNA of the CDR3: TGTGCCAGCAGTGAGGTGGGGTACATTCAGTACTTC.

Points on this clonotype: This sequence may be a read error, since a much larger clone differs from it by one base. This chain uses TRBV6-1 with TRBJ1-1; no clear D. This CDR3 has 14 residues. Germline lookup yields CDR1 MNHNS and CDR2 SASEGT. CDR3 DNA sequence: TGTGCCAGCAGTACCCCAGGACGAATCATTGAAGCTTCCTTT. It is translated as CASSTPGRIIEASF.

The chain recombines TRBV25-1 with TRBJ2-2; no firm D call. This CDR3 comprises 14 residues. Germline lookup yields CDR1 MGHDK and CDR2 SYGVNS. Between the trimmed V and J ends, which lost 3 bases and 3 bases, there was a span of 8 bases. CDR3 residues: CASSEMADTGELFF. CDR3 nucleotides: TGTGCCAGCAGTGAGATGGCGGACACCGGGGAGCTGTTTTTT.